Below, 7 T cell receptor beta chains from the same sample are listed, as sequenced in a study of neurological immune-mediated disorders. Via MiXCR, TCRdb re-called the 5' RACE reads, giving one row per CDR3 protein. Here the sample spans about 21,000 distinct CDR3 sequences, around 6.2% being singletons. The sample taken for sequencing was CD8+ T cells from blood. The receptors shown here come from a young man in good health.

This clonotype has at least ten counts. V gene TRBV5-4 combines with J gene TRBJ2-5, with a weak D call TRBD1 (5 bases). Germline lookup yields CDR1 SGHNT and CDR2 YYREEE (reference sequence). This CDR3 region has 15 residues. Trimming took off 4 bases at V and 5 bases at J, with 18 bases between the two ends. CDR3 bases: TGTGCCAGCAGCCCGACGCGTGCGTGGGGCGAGACCCAGTACTTC. The encoded protein is CASSPTRAWGETQYF.

This clonotype was counted ten times or more. V gene TRBV7-8 combines with J gene TRBJ1-5; a possible D gene is TRBD1 (5 bases). CDR1 is SGHVS, CDR2 FQNEAQ, per germline. With 0 bases removed from V and 4 bases from J, the gap between germline ends came to 13 bases. CDR3 size: 16 residues. CDR3 amino acids: CASSLAAGPTNQPQHF. DNA of the CDR3: TGTGCCAGCAGCTTAGCGGCAGGGCCAACTAATCAGCCCCAGCATTTT.

The rearrangement joins TRBV12-3 or TRBV12-4 to TRBJ1-5; D call uncertain. There are 14 residues in the CDR3. Trimming took off 6 bases at V and 0 bases at J, with 9 bases between the two ends. The DNA for the CDR3 is TGTGCCAGCAGCCGTCTATATAGCAATCAGCCCCAGCATTTT. It encodes CASSRLYSNQPQHF.

This clonotype showed up many times. As DNA, the CDR3 is TGCGCCAGCAGCCAAGATCAAGGAGGGGGGGTATCCGGGGAGCTGTTTTTT. It is translated as CASSQDQGGGVSGELFF. This chain uses TRBV4-1 with TRBJ2-2, with a tentative D call TRBD2 (7 bases). The CDR3 length is 17 residues. The V end lost 0 bases, the J end lost 6 bases, and 17 bases lay between the germline ends. Germline lookup yields CDR1 MGHRA and CDR2 YSYEKL.

There are many counts of this clonotype. The chain couples TRBV4-3 to TRBJ1-4; tentative D call: TRBD1 (6 bases). There are 15 residues in the CDR3. Germline values: CDR1 LGHNA, CDR2 YSLEER. V was cut by 0 bases and J by 6 bases, with 11 bases left in between. The CDR3, as DNA: TGCGCCAGCAGCCAAGATTGGGACAATGATGAAAAACTGTTTTTT. Protein product: CASSQDWDNDEKLFF.

At least ten counts were recorded for this clonotype. The chain carries TRBV7-3 and TRBJ2-3, with D possibly matching TRBD1 (5 bases). Germline lookup yields CDR1 SGHTA and CDR2 FQGTGA. This CDR3 has 14 amino acids. V was trimmed by 5 bases and J by 0 bases, leaving 9 bases between them. The CDR3 protein is CASSLDRSTDTQYF. Written as DNA, the CDR3 is TGTGCCAGCAGCCTCGACAGAAGCACAGATACGCAGTATTTT.

This clonotype came up many times. This chain uses TRBV4-1 with TRBJ2-7, with TRBD1 identical over 9 bases. With V trimmed by 3 bases and J by 9 bases, 9 bases remained unmatched. Germline values: CDR1 MGHRA, CDR2 YSYEKL. The CDR3 has 14 amino acids. CDR3 nucleotide sequence: TGCGCCAGCAGCCACACCGGGACAGGGAATTGGCAGTACTTC. Translation gives CASSHTGTGNWQYF.